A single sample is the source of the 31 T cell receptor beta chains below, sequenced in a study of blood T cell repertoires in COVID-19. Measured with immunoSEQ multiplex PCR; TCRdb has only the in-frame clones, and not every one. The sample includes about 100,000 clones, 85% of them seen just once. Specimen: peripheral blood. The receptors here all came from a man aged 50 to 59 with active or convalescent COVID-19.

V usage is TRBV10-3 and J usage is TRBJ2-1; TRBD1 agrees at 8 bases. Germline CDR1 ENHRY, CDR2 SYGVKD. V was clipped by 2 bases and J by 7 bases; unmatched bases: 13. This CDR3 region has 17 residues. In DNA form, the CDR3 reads TGTGCCATCAGTGAGGCACCCGGGACAGGACGGGGGAATGAGCAGTTCTTC. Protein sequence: CAISEAPGTGRGNEQFF.

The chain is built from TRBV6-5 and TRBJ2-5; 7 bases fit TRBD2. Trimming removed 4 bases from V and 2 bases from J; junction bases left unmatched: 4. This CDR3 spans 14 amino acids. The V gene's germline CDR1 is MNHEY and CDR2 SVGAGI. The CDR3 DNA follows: TGTGCCAGCAGTTTCGAACTAGCGCAAGAGACCCAGTACTTC. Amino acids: CASSFELAQETQYF.

CDR3 sequence reads: CASRRLGGEDGYTF. The CDR3 DNA is TGTGCCAGCAGACGCTTGGGAGGCGAGGATGGCTACACCTTC. V gene TRBV2 combines with J gene TRBJ1-2; D is ambiguous. This CDR3 contains 14 residues. The germline gives CDR1 SNHLY, CDR2 FYNNEI. The V end was cut by 6 bases, the J end by 6 bases, with 17 bases between.

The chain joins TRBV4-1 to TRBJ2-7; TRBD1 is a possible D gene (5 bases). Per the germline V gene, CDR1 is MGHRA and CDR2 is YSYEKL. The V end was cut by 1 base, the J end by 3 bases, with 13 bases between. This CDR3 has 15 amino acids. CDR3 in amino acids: CASSQGQQDYYEQYF. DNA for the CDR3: TGCGCCAGCAGCCAAGGGCAACAGGATTACTACGAGCAGTACTTC.

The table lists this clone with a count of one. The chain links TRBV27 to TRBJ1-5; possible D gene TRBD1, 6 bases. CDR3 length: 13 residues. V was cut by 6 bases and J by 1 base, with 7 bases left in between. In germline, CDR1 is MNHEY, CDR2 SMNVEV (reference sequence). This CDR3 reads CASSQGSNQPQHF. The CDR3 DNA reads TGTGCCAGCAGCCAGGGGAGCAATCAGCCCCAGCATTTT.

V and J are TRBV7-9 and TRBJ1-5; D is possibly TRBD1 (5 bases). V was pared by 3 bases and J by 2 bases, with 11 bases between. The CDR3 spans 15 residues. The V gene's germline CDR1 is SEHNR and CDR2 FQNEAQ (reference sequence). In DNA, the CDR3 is TGTGCCAGCAGCTTTTCAGGGTCAGGCAATCAGCCCCAGCATTTT. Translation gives CASSFSGSGNQPQHF.

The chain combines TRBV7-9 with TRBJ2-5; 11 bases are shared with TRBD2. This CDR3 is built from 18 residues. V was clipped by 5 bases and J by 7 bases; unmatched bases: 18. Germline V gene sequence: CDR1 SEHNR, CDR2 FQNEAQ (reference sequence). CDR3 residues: CASSPNIGSGRVLGTQYF. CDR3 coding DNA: TGTGCCAGCAGCCCAAATATCGGTAGCGGGAGGGTCCTAGGGACCCAGTACTTC.

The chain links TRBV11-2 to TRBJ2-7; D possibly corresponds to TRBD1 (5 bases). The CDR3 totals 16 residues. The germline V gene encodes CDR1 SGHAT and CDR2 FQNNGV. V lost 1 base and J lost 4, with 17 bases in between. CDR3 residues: CASSLGTRQSWYEQYF. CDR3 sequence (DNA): TGTGCCAGCAGCTTAGGGACGAGACAGAGCTGGTACGAGCAGTACTTC.

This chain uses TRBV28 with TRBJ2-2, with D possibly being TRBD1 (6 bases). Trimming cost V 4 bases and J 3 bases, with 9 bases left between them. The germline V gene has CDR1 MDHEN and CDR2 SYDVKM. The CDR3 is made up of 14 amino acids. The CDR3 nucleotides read TGTGCCAGCAGTTCACAGGGTGACACCGGGGAGCTGTTTTTT. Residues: CASSSQGDTGELFF.

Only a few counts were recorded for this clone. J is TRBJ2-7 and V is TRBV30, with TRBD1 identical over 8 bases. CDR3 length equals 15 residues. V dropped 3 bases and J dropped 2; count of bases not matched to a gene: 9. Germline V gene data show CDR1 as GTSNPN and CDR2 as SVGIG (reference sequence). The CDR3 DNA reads TGTGCCTGGAGGTTTCCGGGACAGGTCCCCTACGAGCAGTACTTC. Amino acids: CAWRFPGQVPYEQYF.

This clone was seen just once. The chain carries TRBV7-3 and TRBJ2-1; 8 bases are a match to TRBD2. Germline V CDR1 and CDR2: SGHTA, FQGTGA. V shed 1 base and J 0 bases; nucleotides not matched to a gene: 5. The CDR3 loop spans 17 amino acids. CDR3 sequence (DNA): TGTGCCAGCAGCTTAATAGGGAGCGGGAGCTCCTACAATGAGCAGTTCTTC. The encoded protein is CASSLIGSGSSYNEQFF.

CDR3 DNA: TGTGCCAGCAGCCAATGGGACAACACCTTCTACGAGCAGTACTTC. Its translation: CASSQWDNTFYEQYF. The chain is built from TRBV14 and TRBJ2-7; D is perhaps TRBD1 (6 bases). Germline CDR1 and CDR2: SGHDN and FVKESK. This CDR3 is built from 15 residues. Trimming left V 2 bases short and J 3 bases short, with 14 bases between.

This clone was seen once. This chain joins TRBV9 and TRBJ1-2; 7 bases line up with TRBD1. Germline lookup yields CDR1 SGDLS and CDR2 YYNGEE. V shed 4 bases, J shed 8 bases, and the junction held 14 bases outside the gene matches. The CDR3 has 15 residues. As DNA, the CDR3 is TGTGCCAGCAGCCCGACTCGACAGGGTATTCAAGGCTACACCTTC. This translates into CASSPTRQGIQGYTF.

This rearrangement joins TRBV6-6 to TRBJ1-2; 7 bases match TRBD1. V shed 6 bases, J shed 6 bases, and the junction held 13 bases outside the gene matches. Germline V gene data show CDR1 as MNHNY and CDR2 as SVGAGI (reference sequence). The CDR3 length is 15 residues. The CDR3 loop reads CASSYDAQGEDGYTF. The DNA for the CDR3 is TGTGCCAGCAGCTATGATGCCCAGGGGGAGGATGGCTACACCTTC.

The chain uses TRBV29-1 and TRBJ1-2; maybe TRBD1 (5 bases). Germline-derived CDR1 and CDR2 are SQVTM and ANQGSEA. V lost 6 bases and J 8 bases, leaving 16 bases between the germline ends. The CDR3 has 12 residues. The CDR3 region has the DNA TGCAGCGTGGGGGGGGAAGTAGCGGGCTACACCTTC. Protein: CSVGGEVAGYTF.

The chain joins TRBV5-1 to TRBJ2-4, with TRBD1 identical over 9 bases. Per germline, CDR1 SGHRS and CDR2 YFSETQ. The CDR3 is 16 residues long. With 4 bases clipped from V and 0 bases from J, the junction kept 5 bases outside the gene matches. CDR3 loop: CASSVPTGGAKNIQYF. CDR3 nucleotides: TGCGCCAGCAGCGTTCCGACAGGGGGAGCCAAAAACATTCAGTACTTC.

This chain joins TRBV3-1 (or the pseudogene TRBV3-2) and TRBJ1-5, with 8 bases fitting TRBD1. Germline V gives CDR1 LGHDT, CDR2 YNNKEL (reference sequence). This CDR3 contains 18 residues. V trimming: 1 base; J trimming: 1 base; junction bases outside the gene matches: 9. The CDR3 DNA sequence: TGTGCCAGCAGCCAAGGGTCTTGGCAGGGGGCGAGCAATCAGCCCCAGCATTTT. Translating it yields CASSQGSWQGASNQPQHF.

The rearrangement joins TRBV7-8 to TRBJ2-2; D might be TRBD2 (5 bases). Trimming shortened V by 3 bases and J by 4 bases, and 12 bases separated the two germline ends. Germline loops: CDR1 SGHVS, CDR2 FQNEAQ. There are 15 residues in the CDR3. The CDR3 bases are TGTGCCAGCAGCTTCGGACTGTCGGGCACCGGGGAGCTGTTTTTT. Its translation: CASSFGLSGTGELFF.

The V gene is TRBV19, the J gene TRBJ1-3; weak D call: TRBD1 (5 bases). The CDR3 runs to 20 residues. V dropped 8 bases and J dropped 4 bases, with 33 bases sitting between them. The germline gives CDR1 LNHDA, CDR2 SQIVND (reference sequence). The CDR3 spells CASPTPYGAGSLAEGNTIYF. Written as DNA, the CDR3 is TGTGCCAGTCCAACCCCATATGGGGCAGGTTCATTAGCGGAAGGAAACACCATATATTTT.

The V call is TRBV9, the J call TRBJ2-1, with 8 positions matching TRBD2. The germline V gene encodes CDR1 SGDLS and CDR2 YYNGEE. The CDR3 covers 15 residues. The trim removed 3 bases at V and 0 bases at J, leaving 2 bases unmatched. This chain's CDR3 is CASSESGSSYNEQFF. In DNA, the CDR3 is TGTGCCAGCAGCGAGAGCGGGAGCTCCTACAATGAGCAGTTCTTC.

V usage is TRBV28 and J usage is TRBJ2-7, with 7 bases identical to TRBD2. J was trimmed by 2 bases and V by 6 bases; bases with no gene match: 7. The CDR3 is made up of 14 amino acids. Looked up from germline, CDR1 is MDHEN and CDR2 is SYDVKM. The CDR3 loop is CASRESSGTYEQYF. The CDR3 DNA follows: TGTGCCAGCAGGGAATCTAGCGGAACCTACGAGCAGTACTTC.

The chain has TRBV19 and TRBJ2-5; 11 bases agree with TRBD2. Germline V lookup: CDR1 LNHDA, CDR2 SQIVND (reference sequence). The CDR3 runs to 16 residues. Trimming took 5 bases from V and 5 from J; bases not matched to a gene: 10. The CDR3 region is CASSPTSGLAGETQYF. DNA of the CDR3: TGTGCCAGTAGTCCAACCAGCGGACTAGCGGGTGAGACCCAGTACTTC.

The CDR3 loop reads CASSQVQGISGANVLTF. DNA of the CDR3: TGTGCCAGCAGCCAAGTCCAGGGAATCTCTGGGGCCAACGTCCTGACTTTC. The chain couples TRBV3-1 (or the pseudogene TRBV3-2) to TRBJ2-6, with D possibly TRBD1 on 5 matching bases. This CDR3 region has 17 residues. CDR1 LGHDT and CDR2 YNNKEL come from the germline V gene (reference sequence). Trimming removed 1 base at V and 0 bases at J, with 10 bases between.

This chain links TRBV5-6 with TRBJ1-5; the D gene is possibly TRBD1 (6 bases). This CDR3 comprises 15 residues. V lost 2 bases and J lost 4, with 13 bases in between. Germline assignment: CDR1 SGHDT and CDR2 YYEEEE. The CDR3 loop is CASSFGGRANQPQHF. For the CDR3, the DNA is TGTGCCAGCAGCTTTGGGGGCCGCGCGAATCAGCCCCAGCATTTT.

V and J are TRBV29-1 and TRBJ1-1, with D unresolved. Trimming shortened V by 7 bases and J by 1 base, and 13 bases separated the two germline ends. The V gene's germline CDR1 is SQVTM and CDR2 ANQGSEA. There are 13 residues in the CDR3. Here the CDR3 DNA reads TGCAGCGCCCCCCAGGATGGGAACACTGAAGCTTTCTTT. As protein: CSAPQDGNTEAFF.

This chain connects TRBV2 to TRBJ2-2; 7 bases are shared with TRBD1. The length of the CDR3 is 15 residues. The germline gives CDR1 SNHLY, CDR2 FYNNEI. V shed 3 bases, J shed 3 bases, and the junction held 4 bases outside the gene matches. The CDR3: CASSEEQGYTGELFF. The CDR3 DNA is TGTGCCAGCAGTGAGGAACAGGGGTACACCGGGGAGCTGTTTTTT. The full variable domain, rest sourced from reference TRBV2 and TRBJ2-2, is EPEVTQTPSHQVTQMGQEVILRCVPISNHLYFYWYRQILGQKVEFLVSFYNNEISEKSEIFDDQFSVERPDGSNFTLKIRSTKLEDSAMYFCASSEEQGYTGELFFGEGSRLTVL.

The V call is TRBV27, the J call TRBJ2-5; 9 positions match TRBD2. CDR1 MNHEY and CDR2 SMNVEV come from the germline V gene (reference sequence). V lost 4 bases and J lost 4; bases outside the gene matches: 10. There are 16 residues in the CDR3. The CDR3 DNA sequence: TGTGCCAGCAGTTCCTTAGCGGGAGTGTCGTTAGAGACCCAGTACTTC. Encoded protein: CASSSLAGVSLETQYF.

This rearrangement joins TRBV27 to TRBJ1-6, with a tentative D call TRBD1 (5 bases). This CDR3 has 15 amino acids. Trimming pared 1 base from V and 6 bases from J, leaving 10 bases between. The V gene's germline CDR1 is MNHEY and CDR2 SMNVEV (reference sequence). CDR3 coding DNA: TGTGCCAGCAGTTTATTTGGGACTGCTAATTCACCCCTCCACTTT. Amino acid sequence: CASSLFGTANSPLHF.

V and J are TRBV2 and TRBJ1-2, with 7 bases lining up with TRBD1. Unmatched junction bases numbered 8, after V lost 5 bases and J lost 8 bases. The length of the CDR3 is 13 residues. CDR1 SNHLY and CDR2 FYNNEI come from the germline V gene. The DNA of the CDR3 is TGTGCCAGCAGTTCCGACAGGGATGGCGGCTACACCTTC. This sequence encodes CASSSDRDGGYTF.

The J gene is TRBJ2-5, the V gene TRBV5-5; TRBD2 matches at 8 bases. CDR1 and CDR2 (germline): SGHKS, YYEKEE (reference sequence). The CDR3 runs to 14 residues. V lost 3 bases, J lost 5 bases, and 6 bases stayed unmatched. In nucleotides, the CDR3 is TGTGCCAGCAGCTGGCGGGGGGAGGAGGAGACCCAGTACTTC. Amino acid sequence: CASSWRGEEETQYF.

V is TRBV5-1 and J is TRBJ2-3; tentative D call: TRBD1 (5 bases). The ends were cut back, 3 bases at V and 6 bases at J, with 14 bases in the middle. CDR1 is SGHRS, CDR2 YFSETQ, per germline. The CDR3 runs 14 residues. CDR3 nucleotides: TGCGCCAGCAGCTCTGGACACGCCGGGGATACGCAGTATTTT. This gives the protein CASSSGHAGDTQYF.